This is a list of T cell receptor beta chains from one sample in a study of regulatory T cells in long-lasting Graves disease. TCRdb ran MiXCR on the multiplex PCR reads and lists one entry per CDR3 protein. The table includes hundreds of thousands of distinct CDR3 sequences, less than 20% detected once. These sequences were also reported in another study, on T cells in Graves' hyperthyroidism and ophthalmopathy.

Source: peripheral blood mononuclear cells (PBMCs), taken at new diagnosis, from a patient treated with antithyroid drugs. The source of these receptors is a woman in her twenties or thirties with Graves disease. Each CDR3 is given with its conserved first and last residue. The D gene is left open where the match is weak. Only part of the rows carry a size: once, few, many, or a class if the clone is expanded.

CDR3,DNA,size,length,D,V,J
CASRPTGGHYGYTF,TGTGCCAGCAGGCCAACAGGGGGGCACTATGGCTACACCTTC,-,14,TRBD1,TRBV6-2/TRBV6-3,TRBJ1-2
CASSEIRLAYNEQFF,TGTGCCAGCAGTGAAATAAGGTTAGCTTACAATGAGCAGTTCTTC,many,15,-,TRBV2,TRBJ2-1
CATRETGGSYGYTF,TGTGCCACCAGGGAGACAGGGGGAAGCTATGGCTACACCTTC,many,14,TRBD1,TRBV24-1,TRBJ1-2
CASSLVGPNTGELFF,TGTGCCAGCAGCTTAGTGGGACCGAACACCGGGGAGCTGTTTTTT,few,15,-,TRBV7-3,TRBJ2-2
CASSLWPNYGYTF,TGTGCCAGCAGTTTATGGCCCAATTATGGCTACACCTTC,many,13,-,TRBV28,TRBJ1-2
CASGLRDRGGGNTEAFF,TGTGCTAGTGGTTTGCGGGACAGGGGAGGAGGGAACACTGAAGCTTTCTTT,few,17,TRBD1,TRBV12-5,TRBJ1-1
CASRGGGADTQYF,TGTGCCAGCCGCGGGGGCGGGGCGGATACGCAGTATTTT,-,13,-,TRBV6-2/TRBV6-3,TRBJ2-3
CASSYSLRAGVHEQYF,TGTGCCAGCAGTTACTCCTTAAGAGCGGGAGTTCACGAGCAGTACTTC,-,16,TRBD2,TRBV6-9,TRBJ2-7
CASKIGRMGDQPQHF,TGTGCCAGCAAGATCGGTCGTATGGGAGATCAGCCCCAGCATTTT,many,15,-,TRBV27,TRBJ1-5
CASREAPRGPYEQYF,TGTGCCAGCAGGGAGGCCCCCCGGGGGCCTTACGAGCAGTACTTC,-,15,-,TRBV6-2/TRBV6-3,TRBJ2-7
CASSFRQGASEAF,TGTGCCAGCAGTTTTCGACAGGGGGCTTCGGAGGCTTTT,many,13,TRBD1,TRBV27,TRBJ1-4
CASSRRLAGSSYEQYF,TGTGCCAGCAGTCGGAGACTAGCGGGTAGCTCCTACGAGCAGTACTTC,-,16,TRBD2,TRBV5-4,TRBJ2-7
CASSSRAVTDTQYF,TGTGCCAGCAGCTCACGGGCCGTCACAGATACGCAGTATTTT,few,14,-,TRBV3-1,TRBJ2-3
CSAPGPNDEQYF,TGCAGTGCTCCAGGACCGAACGACGAGCAGTACTTC,many,12,-,TRBV20-1,TRBJ2-7
CSAFPGQNTGELFF,TGCAGTGCTTTCCCGGGACAGAACACCGGGGAGCTGTTTTTT,-,14,-,TRBV20-1,TRBJ2-2